A selection of T cell receptor beta chains follows, all from one sample in a study of beta chain features in type 1 diabetes. TCRdb keeps only in-frame clones here, not all; method: immunoSEQ multiplex PCR. The profile shows about 220,000 clones, about 11% of them singletons. Sequencing was done on a sample of central memory CD4+ T cells from blood. These receptors were taken from a man aged 18 to 35 in good health. Both conserved end residues are part of each CDR3. The order of the fields is clone size, V gene, D gene, J gene, CDR3 protein, CDR3 DNA. D genes are given only for firm matches. A clone size is listed for some rows: how often the clone was seen (once, few, many), or a class if it is expanded.

abundance: many
v_gene: TRBV7-2
d_gene: .
j_gene: TRBJ1-2
CDR3aa: CASSLGSSYGYTF
CDR3nt: TGTGCCAGCAGCTTAGGCAGCTCCTATGGCTACACCTTC

abundance: few
v_gene: TRBV30
d_gene: TRBD2
j_gene: TRBJ2-3
CDR3aa: CAWNRLAGSTDTQYF
CDR3nt: TGTGCCTGGAATAGGCTAGCGGGTAGCACAGATACGCAGTATTTT

abundance: few
v_gene: TRBV5-1
d_gene: .
j_gene: TRBJ2-7
CDR3aa: CASSLTGTYEQYF
CDR3nt: TGCGCCAGCAGCTTGACAGGGACCTACGAGCAGTACTTC

abundance: many
v_gene: TRBV7-2
d_gene: .
j_gene: TRBJ2-5
CDR3aa: CASSLDGRQETQYF
CDR3nt: TGTGCCAGCAGCTTAGACGGGCGGCAAGAGACCCAGTACTTC

abundance: few
v_gene: TRBV7-9
d_gene: .
j_gene: TRBJ1-1
CDR3aa: CASTLGESNTEAFF
CDR3nt: TGTGCCAGCACCCTAGGGGAATCGAACACTGAAGCTTTCTTT

abundance: many
v_gene: TRBV9
d_gene: .
j_gene: TRBJ2-7
CDR3aa: CASSPSGQGGPQYF
CDR3nt: TGTGCCAGCAGCCCCTCGGGGCAGGGAGGTCCGCAGTACTTC

abundance: many
v_gene: TRBV11-3
d_gene: .
j_gene: TRBJ2-1
CDR3aa: CASSSSSWKEQFF
CDR3nt: TGTGCCAGCAGCTCGTCGTCCTGGAAGGAGCAGTTCTTC

abundance: many
v_gene: TRBV28
d_gene: .
j_gene: TRBJ2-5
CDR3aa: CASSSDTGTQYF
CDR3nt: TGTGCCAGCAGTTCGGACACGGGGACCCAGTACTTC

abundance: few
v_gene: TRBV10-3
d_gene: .
j_gene: TRBJ2-6
CDR3aa: CAISESGLSGANVLTF
CDR3nt: TGTGCCATCAGTGAGTCAGGGCTCTCTGGGGCCAACGTCCTGACTTTC

abundance: .
v_gene: TRBV7-2
d_gene: .
j_gene: TRBJ2-3
CDR3aa: CASSKARQSDTQYF
CDR3nt: TGTGCCAGCAGCAAGGCCCGACAGTCAGATACGCAGTATTTT

abundance: .
v_gene: TRBV11-2
d_gene: .
j_gene: TRBJ1-2
CDR3aa: CASSLEPTVVRVYGYTF
CDR3nt: TGTGCCAGCAGCTTAGAACCCACCGTAGTACGCGTCTATGGCTACACCTTC

abundance: few
v_gene: TRBV7-2
d_gene: .
j_gene: TRBJ2-3
CDR3aa: CASSLYGGTDTQYF
CDR3nt: TGTGCCAGCAGCTTATATGGGGGCACAGATACGCAGTATTTT

abundance: many
v_gene: TRBV19
d_gene: TRBD1
j_gene: TRBJ2-5
CDR3aa: CASSIGQGQETQYF
CDR3nt: TGTGCCAGTAGTATCGGACAGGGGCAAGAGACCCAGTACTTC

abundance: few
v_gene: TRBV9
d_gene: .
j_gene: TRBJ1-2
CDR3aa: CASSVDGLLYGYTF
CDR3nt: TGTGCCAGCAGCGTAGACGGGCTCCTCTATGGCTACACCTTC

abundance: .
v_gene: TRBV29-1
d_gene: TRBD2
j_gene: TRBJ2-5
CDR3aa: CSVAPLAGGGETQYF
CDR3nt: TGCAGCGTCGCACCTCTAGCGGGAGGCGGGGAGACCCAGTACTTC

abundance: many
v_gene: TRBV7-2
d_gene: .
j_gene: TRBJ2-7
CDR3aa: CASSSLSGSYEQYF
CDR3nt: TGTGCCAGCAGCAGTCTCAGCGGGTCCTACGAGCAGTACTTC

abundance: .
v_gene: TRBV7-9
d_gene: TRBD1
j_gene: TRBJ2-7
CDR3aa: CASSPRDRAYEQYF
CDR3nt: TGTGCCAGCAGCCCCCGGGACAGAGCCTACGAGCAGTACTTC

abundance: many
v_gene: TRBV28
d_gene: TRBD2
j_gene: TRBJ2-7
CDR3aa: CASSYYYSGSADYEQYF
CDR3nt: TGTGCCAGCAGTTACTATTATAGCGGGAGTGCCGACTACGAGCAGTACTTC

abundance: few
v_gene: TRBV21-1
d_gene: .
j_gene: TRBJ2-7
CDR3aa: CASSQKGRDSSSYEQYF
CDR3nt: TGTGCCAGCAGCCAAAAGGGGCGGGACAGCAGCTCCTACGAGCAGTACTTC

abundance: .
v_gene: TRBV23-1
d_gene: .
j_gene: TRBJ2-1
CDR3aa: CASGSGASSYNEQFF
CDR3nt: TGCGCCAGCGGAAGTGGGGCAAGCTCCTACAATGAGCAGTTCTTC

abundance: .
v_gene: TRBV30
d_gene: TRBD1
j_gene: TRBJ2-7
CDR3aa: CAWSSWDRAYEQYF
CDR3nt: TGTGCCTGGAGCTCCTGGGACAGGGCCTACGAGCAGTACTTC

abundance: few
v_gene: TRBV4-2
d_gene: TRBD2
j_gene: TRBJ2-3
CDR3aa: CASSLLGLAANTQYF
CDR3nt: TGTGCCAGCAGCTTGTTGGGACTAGCGGCAAATACGCAGTATTTT

abundance: few
v_gene: TRBV10-3
d_gene: TRBD1
j_gene: TRBJ1-1
CDR3aa: CATTGQMNTEAFF
CDR3nt: TGTGCCACCACGGGACAGATGAACACTGAAGCTTTCTTT

abundance: .
v_gene: TRBV18
d_gene: .
j_gene: TRBJ2-7
CDR3aa: CASSPAGREQYF
CDR3nt: TGTGCCAGCTCACCTGCAGGAAGGGAGCAGTACTTC

abundance: .
v_gene: TRBV12-5
d_gene: TRBD1
j_gene: TRBJ1-5
CDR3aa: CASGAHGTGGQPQHF
CDR3nt: TGTGCTAGTGGGGCCCACGGGACAGGGGGCCAGCCCCAGCATTTT

abundance: many
v_gene: TRBV30
d_gene: .
j_gene: TRBJ2-1
CDR3aa: CAWSVERVGSNEQFF
CDR3nt: TGTGCCTGGAGTGTCGAGCGCGTAGGGTCCAATGAGCAGTTCTTC

abundance: .
v_gene: TRBV19
d_gene: .
j_gene: TRBJ2-5
CDR3aa: CASSIPGSGETQYF
CDR3nt: TGTGCCAGTAGTATTCCAGGAAGCGGAGAGACCCAGTACTTC

abundance: many
v_gene: TRBV7-9
d_gene: .
j_gene: TRBJ1-1
CDR3aa: CASSFQSNTEAFF
CDR3nt: TGTGCCAGCAGCTTTCAGTCGAACACTGAAGCTTTCTTT

abundance: .
v_gene: TRBV29-1
d_gene: .
j_gene: TRBJ2-5
CDR3aa: CSVGFGETQYF
CDR3nt: TGCAGCGTGGGATTCGGAGAGACCCAGTACTTC

abundance: .
v_gene: TRBV19
d_gene: .
j_gene: TRBJ2-5
CDR3aa: CASSISPGAQETQYF
CDR3nt: TGTGCCAGTAGTATATCCCCAGGAGCGCAAGAGACCCAGTACTTC

abundance: .
v_gene: TRBV4-2
d_gene: .
j_gene: TRBJ2-7
CDR3aa: CASSQGVGAGAYEQYF
CDR3nt: TGTGCCAGCAGCCAAGGGGTCGGTGCAGGGGCCTACGAGCAGTACTTC

abundance: many
v_gene: TRBV2
d_gene: .
j_gene: TRBJ2-1
CDR3aa: CASSETAHEQFF
CDR3nt: TGTGCCAGCAGTGAAACCGCCCATGAGCAGTTCTTC

abundance: .
v_gene: TRBV30
d_gene: TRBD1
j_gene: TRBJ2-7
CDR3aa: CAWSPDRASYEQYF
CDR3nt: TGTGCCTGGAGCCCCGACAGGGCCTCCTACGAGCAGTACTTC